Listed below are T cell receptor beta chains from one sample, sequenced in a study of CD8 T cells in Susac syndrome. TCRdb re-analysed the immunoSEQ multiplex PCR reads in MiXCR, keeping a single row per CDR3 protein. Of 150,000 to 200,000 distinct CDR3 sequences in the sample, 94% were seen once. The sequencing sample was made of CD4+ T cells from PBMCs. Every receptor here comes from a human donor with multiple sclerosis. Both conserved end residues are part of each CDR3. D genes are given only for firm matches. Clone size is stated in some rows and not others, as once, few, many or a class when expanded.

CDR3nt: TGTGCCAGCAGCTTAAGTGAAGGACAGCCCCAGCATTTT
CDR3aa: CASSLSEGQPQHF
j_gene: TRBJ1-5
abundance: -
len: 13
d_gene: -
v_gene: TRBV11-2

CDR3nt: TGTGCCAGCAGTTTAATGACGAATGGCTACACCTTC
CDR3aa: CASSLMTNGYTF
j_gene: TRBJ1-2
abundance: once
len: 12
d_gene: -
v_gene: TRBV28

CDR3nt: TGTGCCAGCATCCCCTTCGGGGGTTCCGACGAGCAGTACTTC
CDR3aa: CASIPFGGSDEQYF
j_gene: TRBJ2-7
abundance: -
len: 14
d_gene: -
v_gene: TRBV28

CDR3nt: TGCGCCAGCAGCAACTACGAGACAGGGAGGAACACTGAAGCTTTCTTT
CDR3aa: CASSNYETGRNTEAFF
j_gene: TRBJ1-1
abundance: -
len: 16
d_gene: TRBD1
v_gene: TRBV10-2

CDR3nt: TGTGCCAGCAGCTTAGGGATGGGTCTCCCTGAAGCTTTCTTT
CDR3aa: CASSLGMGLPEAFF
j_gene: TRBJ1-1
abundance: -
len: 14
d_gene: -
v_gene: TRBV7-2

CDR3nt: TGTGCCAGCAGGTCTCGGGAAGAGAACACTGAAGCTTTCTTT
CDR3aa: CASRSREENTEAFF
j_gene: TRBJ1-1
abundance: -
len: 14
d_gene: -
v_gene: TRBV7-9

CDR3nt: TGTGCCATCAGTGAGTCCGGGAGGGACTACGAGCAGTACTTC
CDR3aa: CAISESGRDYEQYF
j_gene: TRBJ2-7
abundance: few
len: 14
d_gene: TRBD2
v_gene: TRBV10-3

CDR3nt: TGTGCCAGCAGTGAAGTTCGACGAGAGACCCAGTACTTC
CDR3aa: CASSEVRRETQYF
j_gene: TRBJ2-5
abundance: -
len: 13
d_gene: -
v_gene: TRBV6-2/TRBV6-3

CDR3nt: TGTGCCAGCAGCGAAGCGGGAGGGCCCTCCTACGAGCAGTACTTC
CDR3aa: CASSEAGGPSYEQYF
j_gene: TRBJ2-7
abundance: -
len: 15
d_gene: TRBD2
v_gene: TRBV3-1

CDR3nt: TGTGCCAGCGGTCCTAGCGGGACATACAATGAGCAGTTCTTC
CDR3aa: CASGPSGTYNEQFF
j_gene: TRBJ2-1
abundance: -
len: 14
d_gene: TRBD2
v_gene: TRBV12-3/TRBV12-4

CDR3nt: TGCGCCAGCAGCTCCCAGGGCGGGAGTCAAAACATTCAGTACTTC
CDR3aa: CASSSQGGSQNIQYF
j_gene: TRBJ2-4
abundance: -
len: 15
d_gene: TRBD2
v_gene: TRBV5-1

CDR3nt: TGTGCCAGTAAGTTGGAGGCCTATTACAATGAGCAGTTCTTC
CDR3aa: CASKLEAYYNEQFF
j_gene: TRBJ2-1
abundance: -
len: 14
d_gene: -
v_gene: TRBV19

CDR3nt: TGTGCCAGCAGCTTAGTTCCTTTCCGGGTGACCAGCAATCAGCCCCAGCATTTT
CDR3aa: CASSLVPFRVTSNQPQHF
j_gene: TRBJ1-5
abundance: -
len: 18
d_gene: -
v_gene: TRBV7-2

CDR3nt: TGTGCCAGCAGCTTATTGCCAGGGAAGGCGGACACTGAAGCTTTCTTT
CDR3aa: CASSLLPGKADTEAFF
j_gene: TRBJ1-1
abundance: -
len: 16
d_gene: -
v_gene: TRBV7-8

CDR3nt: TGCAGTGCTAGACTGTCGGTGGGCACAGATACGCAGTATTTT
CDR3aa: CSARLSVGTDTQYF
j_gene: TRBJ2-3
abundance: -
len: 14
d_gene: -
v_gene: TRBV20-1